This TCR beta chain was retrieved from a study of CD8 T cells in Susac syndrome. CD8+ and CD4+ T cells circulating in blood were sequenced for TCR beta. Isolation of CD8+ and CD4+ T cells was performed negatively, whereas enrichment of TEMRA cells was done by FACS. In germline, CDR1 is MGHRA, CDR2 YSYEKL. The CDR3 is 13 residues long. With 5 bases clipped from V and 9 bases from J, the junction kept 6 bases outside the gene matches. Random hexamers were used to reverse transcribe an amount of roughly 0.5 to 1 ug RNA. Amplification of TCR beta CDR3 spanned 54 Vbeta and 13 Jbeta via immunoSEQ multiplex PCR. In TCRdb, the immunoSEQ multiplex PCR reads were re-called with MiXCR into one record per CDR3 protein. The sample yields 100,000 to 150,000 distinct CDR3 sequences, around 94% seen once.

This clonotype was sampled from a human donor with Susac syndrome. The sequencing input was CD8+ T cells from PBMCs. The rearrangement joins TRBV4-1 to TRBJ2-1, with 8 bases aligning to TRBD2. CDR3 sequence (DNA): TGCGCCAGCAGCTTCTATAGCGGGATTGAGCAGTTCTTC. It translates to CASSFYSGIEQFF.